What follows is one T cell receptor (beta chain) and its context. The data originate from a study of control samples from healthy donors and cancer patients. This CDR3 has 13 amino acids. V shed 5 bases and J 4 bases; nucleotides not matched to a gene: 3. Germline V gives CDR1 SGHVS, CDR2 FQNEAQ. Clones were sequenced by immunoSEQ multiplex PCR, and TCRdb holds only the in-frame ones, with some missing. The sample lists about 130,000 clones, approximately 92% seen once, with approximately 0.57% in the top ten. The specimen sequenced was PBMCs. The receptor comes from a man older than 75 with head and neck cancer. The V gene is TRBV7-8, the J gene TRBJ2-7; 9 bases agree with TRBD1. CDR3 region: CASSTTGGYEQYF. The CDR3 nucleotides are TGTGCCAGCAGCACGACAGGGGGGTACGAGCAGTACTTC.